A selection of T cell receptor beta chains follows, all from one sample in a study of T-cell reconstitution after alpha-beta-depleted transplantation in children. TCRdb re-called the PCR reads through MiXCR, storing one row per CDR3 protein. The sample has fewer than 700,000 distinct CDR3 sequences, 10% to 15% seen once; the top ten hold around 2.2%. The sequencing used PBMCs, mostly from graft donor cells, collected 360 days after TCRalphabeta/CD19-depleted stem cell transplant. The receptors shown here come from a male patient younger than 18 who had a stem cell transplant for acute myeloid leukemia, so the T cells may come from the graft donor. Each CDR3 is given with its conserved first and last residue. D genes are given only for firm matches.

TRBV7-2,TRBD2,TRBJ2-5,CASSQYTGLAGVETQYF
TRBV28,.,TRBJ2-7,CASSQTGPSDEQYF
TRBV7-2,.,TRBJ2-5,CASSLDLGRQETQYF
TRBV29-1,TRBD1,TRBJ2-7,CSGTGALDYEQYF
TRBV4-2,.,TRBJ2-2,CASSQDRATVTGELFF
TRBV9,TRBD1,TRBJ1-3,CASSSLTGGRGNTIYF
TRBV7-2,.,TRBJ2-7,CASSFVGQFYEQYF
TRBV7-7,.,TRBJ2-3,CASSLGLVYGSDTQYF
TRBV18,.,TRBJ2-7,CASSSKEGFYEQYF
TRBV6-2/TRBV6-3,.,TRBJ2-3,CASSSTGADRTDTQYF
TRBV13,.,TRBJ2-6,CASSSRALGANVLTF
TRBV3-1,.,TRBJ2-1,CASSQVLGHNEQFF
TRBV28,.,TRBJ2-7,CASSFGTPGEQYF
TRBV28,TRBD1,TRBJ2-7,CASTGQGGNSYEQYF
TRBV29-1,TRBD2,TRBJ2-6,CSVGYGTSSGANVLTF
TRBV30,.,TRBJ2-5,CASGQQETQYF
TRBV9,TRBD2,TRBJ2-1,CASSGSSGYLNEQFF
TRBV20-1,.,TRBJ1-1,CSARGDLVFAEAFF
TRBV27,TRBD1,TRBJ1-1,CASSLGDRGPGTEAFF
TRBV20-1,TRBD1,TRBJ2-7,CSAPRDRGSEQYF
TRBV30,.,TRBJ2-5,CASHPGSGETQYF
TRBV6-1,TRBD1,TRBJ1-1,CASRKPGQGAAFF
TRBV29-1,.,TRBJ2-7,CSGRQATSGGSEYEQYF
TRBV30,.,TRBJ1-2,CAWSPTGNGYTF
TRBV15,TRBD2,TRBJ2-7,CATSRDLASGAYEQYF
TRBV5-1,TRBD2,TRBJ2-1,CASSLKKGTSGFDEQFF
TRBV28,.,TRBJ2-5,CASSFSGWETQYF
TRBV29-1,TRBD1,TRBJ2-1,CSVEGRTGSSYNEQFF
TRBV20-1,.,TRBJ2-7,CSASEQYEQYF
TRBV20-1,.,TRBJ2-3,CSARDEAGATDTQYF
TRBV28,.,TRBJ2-1,CASSPHSGAWDNEQFF
TRBV28,TRBD1,TRBJ2-2,CASSFPGLRGLGPNTGELFF
TRBV19,TRBD2,TRBJ2-1,CASSKWLAAPSSYNEQFF
TRBV29-1,.,TRBJ2-7,CSVSASLYEQYF
TRBV29-1,TRBD2,TRBJ2-1,CSVEEVAGVSSSYNEQFF
TRBV20-1,.,TRBJ2-1,CSAPHGMDEQFF
TRBV20-1,.,TRBJ2-4,CSARGPLGNIQYF
TRBV29-1,TRBD2,TRBJ2-1,CSVARPSGPGEEQFF
TRBV5-6,TRBD2,TRBJ2-1,CASSPDSGRAGNEQFF
TRBV28,TRBD1,TRBJ2-1,CASSVYRGLAYNEQFF
TRBV6-2/TRBV6-3,.,TRBJ2-7,CASSYGQISYEQYF
TRBV6-5,TRBD1,TRBJ2-7,CASSYSGTASYEQYF
TRBV20-1,TRBD2,TRBJ2-3,CSAATSAGEADTQYF
TRBV12-3/TRBV12-4,TRBD2,TRBJ2-2,CASRGRIRGELFF
TRBV29-1,TRBD1,TRBJ1-2,CSAFWDRYGYTF
TRBV28,.,TRBJ1-6,CASSLSASWNSPLHF
TRBV28,.,TRBJ2-3,CDSSFPVVTSPSTDTQYF
TRBV5-1,.,TRBJ2-1,CASSLAALPYNEQFF
TRBV27,.,TRBJ2-7,CASSKTLTGLSYEQYF
TRBV6-2/TRBV6-3,.,TRBJ2-1,CASSSRVDEQFF
TRBV7-8,.,TRBJ2-4,CASSREGMANIQYF
TRBV3-1,.,TRBJ2-7,CASSHGPAERVENF